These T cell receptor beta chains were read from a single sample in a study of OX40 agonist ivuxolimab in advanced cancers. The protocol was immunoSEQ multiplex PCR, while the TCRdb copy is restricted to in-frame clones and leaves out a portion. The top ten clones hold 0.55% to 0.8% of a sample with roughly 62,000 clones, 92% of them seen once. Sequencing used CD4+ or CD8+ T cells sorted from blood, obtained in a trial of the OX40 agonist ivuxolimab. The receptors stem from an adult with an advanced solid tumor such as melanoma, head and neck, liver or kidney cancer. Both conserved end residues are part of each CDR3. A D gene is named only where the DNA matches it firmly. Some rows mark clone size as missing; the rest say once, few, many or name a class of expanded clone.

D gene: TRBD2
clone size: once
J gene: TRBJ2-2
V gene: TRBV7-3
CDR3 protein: CASSSDTTRGAPGELFF
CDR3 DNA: TGTGCCAGCAGCTCCGATACTACGCGGGGGGCCCCCGGGGAGCTGTTTTTT

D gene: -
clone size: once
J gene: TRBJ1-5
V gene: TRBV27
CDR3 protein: CASSLQGAHQPQHF
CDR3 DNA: TGTGCCAGCAGTTTACAAGGGGCCCACCAGCCCCAGCATTTT

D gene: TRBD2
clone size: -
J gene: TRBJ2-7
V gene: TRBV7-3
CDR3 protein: CASSPGRGLEQYF
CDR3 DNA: TGTGCCAGCAGCCCGGGGAGGGGCCTCGAGCAGTACTTC

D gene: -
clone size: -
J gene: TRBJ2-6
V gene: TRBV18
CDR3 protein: CASSPADSSGANVLTF
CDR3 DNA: TGTGCCAGCTCACCAGCTGACAGCTCTGGGGCCAACGTCCTGACTTTC

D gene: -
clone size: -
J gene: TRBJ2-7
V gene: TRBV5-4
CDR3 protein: CASSSQESSYEQYF
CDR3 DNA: TGTGCCAGCAGCTCGCAGGAAAGCTCCTACGAGCAGTACTTC

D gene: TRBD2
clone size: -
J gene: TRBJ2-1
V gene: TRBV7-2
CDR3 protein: CASSLTGLGDYNEQFF
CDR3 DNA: TGTGCCAGCAGCTTGACGGGACTAGGGGACTACAATGAGCAGTTCTTC

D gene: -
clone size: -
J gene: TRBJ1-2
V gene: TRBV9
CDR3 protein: CASSVGQGGGYTF
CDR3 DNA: TGTGCCAGCAGCGTAGGGCAGGGAGGTGGCTACACCTTC

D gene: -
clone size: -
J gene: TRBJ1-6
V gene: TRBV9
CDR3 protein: CASSVGQTNSPLHF
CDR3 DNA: TGTGCCAGCAGCGTAGGACAGACTAATTCACCCCTCCACTTT

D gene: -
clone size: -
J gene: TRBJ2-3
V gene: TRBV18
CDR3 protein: CASSPASTDTQYF
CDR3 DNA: TGTGCCAGCTCTCCAGCTAGCACAGATACGCAGTATTTT

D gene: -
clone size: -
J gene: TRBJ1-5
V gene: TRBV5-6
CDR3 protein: CASSSIDRPNQPQHF
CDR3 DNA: TGTGCCAGCAGCTCGATAGACAGGCCCAATCAGCCCCAGCATTTT

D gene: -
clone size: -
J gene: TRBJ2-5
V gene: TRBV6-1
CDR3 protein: CALAGTDQETQYF
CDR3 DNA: TGTGCCCTCGCCGGGACGGACCAAGAGACCCAGTACTTC

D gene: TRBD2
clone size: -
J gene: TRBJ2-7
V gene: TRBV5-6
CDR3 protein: CASSLASGVGEQYF
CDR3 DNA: TGTGCCAGCAGCTTAGCTAGCGGGGTGGGGGAGCAGTACTTC

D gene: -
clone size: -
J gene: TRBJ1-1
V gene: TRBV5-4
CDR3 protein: CASSPTGNTEAFF
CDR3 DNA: TGTGCCAGCAGTCCGACAGGGAACACTGAAGCTTTCTTT

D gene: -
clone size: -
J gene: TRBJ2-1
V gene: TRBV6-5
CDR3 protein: CASRKGGRDEQFF
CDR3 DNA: TGTGCCAGCAGGAAAGGAGGGAGAGATGAGCAGTTCTTC

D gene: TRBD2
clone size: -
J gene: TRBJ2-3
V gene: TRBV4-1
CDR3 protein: CASSQKTSGRTTDTQYF
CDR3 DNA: TGCGCCAGCAGCCAAAAAACTAGCGGGAGGACCACAGATACGCAGTATTTT

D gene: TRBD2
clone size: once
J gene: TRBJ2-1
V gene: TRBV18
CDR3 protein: CASSAGGEYNEQFF
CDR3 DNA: TGTGCCAGCTCAGCGGGGGGGGAGTACAATGAGCAGTTCTTC

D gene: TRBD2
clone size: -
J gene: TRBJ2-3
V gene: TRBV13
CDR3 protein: CASSLVAGGFTDTQYF
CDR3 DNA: TGTGCCAGCAGCTTAGTCGCGGGGGGATTCACAGATACGCAGTATTTT

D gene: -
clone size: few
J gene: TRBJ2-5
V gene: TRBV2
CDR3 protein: CASSGAPRAETQYF
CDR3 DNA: TGTGCCAGCAGTGGGGCGCCCCGGGCGGAGACCCAGTACTTC

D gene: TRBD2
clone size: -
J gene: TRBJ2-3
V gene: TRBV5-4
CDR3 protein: CASSLGTSGRTDTQYF
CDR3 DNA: TGTGCCAGCAGCTTGGGGACTAGCGGGAGGACAGATACGCAGTATTTT

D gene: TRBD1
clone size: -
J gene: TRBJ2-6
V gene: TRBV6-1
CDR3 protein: CASRRQGSGANVLTF
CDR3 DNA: TGTGCCAGCAGGCGACAGGGATCTGGGGCCAACGTCCTGACTTTC

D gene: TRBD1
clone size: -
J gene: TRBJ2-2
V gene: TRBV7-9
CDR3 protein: CASSLEGQAPRTGELFF
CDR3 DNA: TGTGCCAGCAGCTTAGAGGGACAGGCCCCGAGGACCGGGGAGCTGTTTTTT

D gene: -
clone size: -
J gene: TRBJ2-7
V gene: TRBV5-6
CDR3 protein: CASSLALSTEQYF
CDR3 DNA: TGTGCCAGCAGCTTGGCTCTTTCTACGGAGCAGTACTTC

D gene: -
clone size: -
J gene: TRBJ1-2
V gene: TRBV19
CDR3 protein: CASSVDSNYGYTF
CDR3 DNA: TGTGCCAGTAGTGTCGACAGTAACTATGGCTACACCTTC

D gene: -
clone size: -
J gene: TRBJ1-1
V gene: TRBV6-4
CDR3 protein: CASSPHTDGTEAFF
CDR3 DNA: TGTGCCAGCAGTCCGCACACCGACGGCACTGAAGCTTTCTTT

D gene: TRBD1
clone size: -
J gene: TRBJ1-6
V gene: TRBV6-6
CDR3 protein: CASGTGENSPLHF
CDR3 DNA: TGTGCCAGCGGGACAGGGGAGAATTCACCCCTCCACTTT

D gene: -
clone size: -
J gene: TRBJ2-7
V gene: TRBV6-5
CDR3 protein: CASSESALQAKYF
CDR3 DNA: TGTGCCAGCAGTGAAAGTGCCCTACAGGCTAAGTACTTC

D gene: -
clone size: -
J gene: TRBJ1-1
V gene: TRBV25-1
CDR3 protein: CASSEYPVGGHTEAFF
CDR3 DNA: TGTGCCAGCAGTGAATATCCCGTCGGCGGTCACACTGAAGCTTTCTTT

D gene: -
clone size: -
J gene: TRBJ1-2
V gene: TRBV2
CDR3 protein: CASSGQFNYGYTF
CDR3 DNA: TGTGCCAGCAGCGGACAGTTTAACTATGGCTACACCTTC

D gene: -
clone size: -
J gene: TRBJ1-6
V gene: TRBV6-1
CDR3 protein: CASDSYNSPLHF
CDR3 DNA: TGTGCCAGTGACAGTTATAATTCACCCCTCCACTTT

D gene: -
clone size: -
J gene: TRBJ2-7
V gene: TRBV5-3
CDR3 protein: CASSLIRIWDEQYF
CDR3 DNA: TGTGCCAGCAGCTTGATTCGGATATGGGACGAGCAGTACTTC

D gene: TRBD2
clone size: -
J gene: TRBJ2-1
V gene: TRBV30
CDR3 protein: CAWTPGLAGGEQFF
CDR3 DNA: TGTGCCTGGACCCCGGGACTAGCGGGAGGCGAGCAGTTCTTC

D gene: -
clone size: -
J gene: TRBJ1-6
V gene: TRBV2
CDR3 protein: CASSEESGRPLHF
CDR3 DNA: TGTGCCAGCAGTGAAGAGAGCGGGAGACCCCTCCACTTT

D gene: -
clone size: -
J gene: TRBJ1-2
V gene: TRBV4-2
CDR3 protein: CASSPRVELYGYTF
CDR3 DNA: TGTGCCAGCAGCCCGAGGGTGGAACTCTATGGCTACACCTTC

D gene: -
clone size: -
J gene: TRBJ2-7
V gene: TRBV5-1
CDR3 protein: CASSLAGILYEQYF
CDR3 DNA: TGCGCCAGCAGCTTGGCTGGGATACTCTACGAGCAGTACTTC

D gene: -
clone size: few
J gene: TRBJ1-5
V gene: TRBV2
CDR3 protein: CASNKDRNQPQHF
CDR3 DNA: TGTGCCAGCAATAAGGACCGCAATCAGCCCCAGCATTTT

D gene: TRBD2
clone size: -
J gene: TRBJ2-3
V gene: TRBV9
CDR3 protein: CASSVVPAGGPDTQYF
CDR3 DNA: TGTGCCAGCAGCGTAGTTCCAGCGGGGGGGCCAGATACGCAGTATTTT

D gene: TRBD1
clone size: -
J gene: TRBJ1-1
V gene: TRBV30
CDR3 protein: CAWSRQGATEAFF
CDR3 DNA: TGTGCCTGGAGTCGACAGGGGGCCACTGAAGCTTTCTTT

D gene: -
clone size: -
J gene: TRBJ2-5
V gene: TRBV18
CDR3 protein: CASSPQETQYF
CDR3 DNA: TGTGCCAGCTCACCCCAAGAGACCCAGTACTTC

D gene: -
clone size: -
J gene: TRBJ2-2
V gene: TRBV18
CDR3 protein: CASSPSGAGTGELFF
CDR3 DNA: TGTGCCAGCTCACCCTCCGGGGCCGGCACCGGGGAGCTGTTTTTT

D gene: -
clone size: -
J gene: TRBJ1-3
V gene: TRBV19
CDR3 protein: CASRWSSSGNTIYF
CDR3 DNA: TGTGCCAGTAGGTGGAGCAGCTCTGGAAACACCATATATTTT

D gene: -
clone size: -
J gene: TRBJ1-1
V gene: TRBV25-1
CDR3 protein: CASSEVGSTEAFF
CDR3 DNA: TGTGCCAGCAGTGAAGTAGGGAGCACTGAAGCTTTCTTT

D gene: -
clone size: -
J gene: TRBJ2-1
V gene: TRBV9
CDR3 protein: CASSATITSYNEQFF
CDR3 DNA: TGTGCCAGCAGCGCCACTATTACATCTTACAATGAGCAGTTCTTC

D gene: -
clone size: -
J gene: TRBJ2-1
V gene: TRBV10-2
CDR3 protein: CASSVGAYNEQFF
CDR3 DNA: TGCGCCAGCAGTGTTGGGGCTTACAATGAGCAGTTCTTC

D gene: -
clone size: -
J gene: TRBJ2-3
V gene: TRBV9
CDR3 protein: CASSVGDREYTQYF
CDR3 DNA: TGTGCCAGCAGCGTAGGGGATCGCGAGTATACGCAGTATTTT

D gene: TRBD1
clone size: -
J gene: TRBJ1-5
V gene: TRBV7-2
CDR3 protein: CASSFLDRGDNQPQHF
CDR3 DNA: TGTGCCAGCAGCTTCCTGGACAGGGGAGACAATCAGCCCCAGCATTTT

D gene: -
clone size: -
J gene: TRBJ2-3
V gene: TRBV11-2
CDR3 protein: CASTLGRNSKDTQYF
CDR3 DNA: TGTGCCAGCACCCTGGGACGAAATAGTAAAGATACGCAGTATTTT

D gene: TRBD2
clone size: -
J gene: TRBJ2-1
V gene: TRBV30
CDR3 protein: CAWSVGRLAGPMDEQFF
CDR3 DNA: TGTGCCTGGAGTGTGGGGAGACTAGCGGGACCTATGGATGAGCAGTTCTTC

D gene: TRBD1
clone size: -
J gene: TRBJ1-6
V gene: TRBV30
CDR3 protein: CAWGTGLPNSPLHF
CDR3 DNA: TGTGCCTGGGGGACAGGCCTGCCCAATTCACCCCTCCACTTT

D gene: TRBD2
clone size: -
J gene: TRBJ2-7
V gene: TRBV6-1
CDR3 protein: CASSAFVATSGGPAEQYF
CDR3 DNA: TGTGCCAGCAGTGCCTTCGTAGCCACTAGCGGGGGGCCGGCCGAGCAGTACTTC

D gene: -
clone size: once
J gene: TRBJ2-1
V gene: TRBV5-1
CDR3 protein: CASSFLAGRDEQFF
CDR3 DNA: TGCGCCAGCAGCTTTTTGGCAGGTCGGGATGAGCAGTTCTTC

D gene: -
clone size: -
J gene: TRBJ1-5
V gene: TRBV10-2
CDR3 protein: CASSEGNPGQPQHF
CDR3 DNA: TGCGCCAGCAGTGAGGGGAACCCCGGGCAGCCCCAGCATTTT

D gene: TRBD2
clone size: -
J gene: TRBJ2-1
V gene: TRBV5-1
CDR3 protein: CASSSKAGGYNEQFF
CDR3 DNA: TGCGCCAGCAGCTCGAAAGCGGGAGGGTACAATGAGCAGTTCTTC

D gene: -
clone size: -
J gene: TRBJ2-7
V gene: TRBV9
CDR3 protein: CASSAADFGHEQYF
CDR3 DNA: TGTGCCAGCAGCGCAGCGGACTTCGGGCACGAGCAGTACTTC

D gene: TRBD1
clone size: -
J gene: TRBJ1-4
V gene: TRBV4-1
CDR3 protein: CASSLGTGNEKLFF
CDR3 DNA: TGCGCCAGCAGCCTTGGGACAGGGAATGAAAAACTGTTTTTT

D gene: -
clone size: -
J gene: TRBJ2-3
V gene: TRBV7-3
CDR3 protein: CASSPQGSTDTQYF
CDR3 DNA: TGTGCCAGCAGCCCACAGGGTAGCACAGATACGCAGTATTTT

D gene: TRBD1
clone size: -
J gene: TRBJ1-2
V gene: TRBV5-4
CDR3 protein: CASRPRQGPLYGYTF
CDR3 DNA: TGTGCCAGCAGACCCCGACAGGGTCCCCTCTATGGCTACACCTTC

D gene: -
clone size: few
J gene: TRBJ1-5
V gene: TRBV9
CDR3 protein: CASSVGPNQPQHF
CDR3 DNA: TGTGCCAGCAGCGTAGGGCCCAATCAGCCCCAGCATTTT

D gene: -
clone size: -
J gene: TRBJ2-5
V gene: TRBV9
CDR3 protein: CASSVDGVQETQYF
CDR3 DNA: TGTGCCAGCAGCGTAGATGGGGTCCAAGAGACCCAGTACTTC

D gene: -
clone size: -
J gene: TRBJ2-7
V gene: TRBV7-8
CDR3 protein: CASSWGLEYEQYF
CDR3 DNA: TGTGCCAGCAGCTGGGGATTGGAGTACGAGCAGTACTTC